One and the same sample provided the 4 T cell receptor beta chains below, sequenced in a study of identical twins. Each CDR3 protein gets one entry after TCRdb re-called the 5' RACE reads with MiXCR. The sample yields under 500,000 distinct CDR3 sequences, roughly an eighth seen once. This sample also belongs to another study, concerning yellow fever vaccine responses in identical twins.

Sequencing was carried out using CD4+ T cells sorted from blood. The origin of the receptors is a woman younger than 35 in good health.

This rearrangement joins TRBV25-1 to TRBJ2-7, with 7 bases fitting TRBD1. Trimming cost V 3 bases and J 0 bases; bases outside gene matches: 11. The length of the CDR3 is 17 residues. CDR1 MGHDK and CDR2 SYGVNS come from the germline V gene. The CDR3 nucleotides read TGTGCCAGCAGTGAGTCCGGGGCGACAGGGAGCTCCTACGAGCAGTACTTC. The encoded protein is CASSESGATGSSYEQYF.

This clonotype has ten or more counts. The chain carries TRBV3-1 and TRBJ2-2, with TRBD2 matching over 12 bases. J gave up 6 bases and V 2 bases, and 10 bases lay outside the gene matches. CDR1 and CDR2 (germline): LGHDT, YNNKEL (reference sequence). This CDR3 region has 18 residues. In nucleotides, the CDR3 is TGTGCCAGCAGCCAACTAGCGGGAGGGCCGGATGGTGCCGGGGAGCTGTTTTTT. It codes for CASSQLAGGPDGAGELFF.

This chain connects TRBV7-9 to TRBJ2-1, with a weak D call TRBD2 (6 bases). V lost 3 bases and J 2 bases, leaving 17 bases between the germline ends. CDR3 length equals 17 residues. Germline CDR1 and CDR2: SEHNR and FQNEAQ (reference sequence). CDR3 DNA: TGTGCCAGCAGCTTCTCTGTCGGGAGTGGGACCTACAATGAGCAGTTCTTC. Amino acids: CASSFSVGSGTYNEQFF. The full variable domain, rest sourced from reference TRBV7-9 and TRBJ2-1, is DTGVSQNPRHKITKRGQNVTFRCDPISEHNRLYWYRQTLGQGPEFLTYFQNEAQLEKSRLLSDRFSAERPKGSFSTLEIQRTEQGDSAMYLCASSFSVGSGTYNEQFFGPGTRLTVL.

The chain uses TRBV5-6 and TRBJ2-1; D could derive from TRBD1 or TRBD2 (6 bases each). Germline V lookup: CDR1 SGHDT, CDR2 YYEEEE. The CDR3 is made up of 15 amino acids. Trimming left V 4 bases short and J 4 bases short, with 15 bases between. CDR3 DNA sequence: TGTGCCAGCAGCGTCGAGGGGGGCAATTACAATGAGCAGTTCTTC. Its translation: CASSVEGGNYNEQFF. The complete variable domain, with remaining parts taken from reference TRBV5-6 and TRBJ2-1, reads DAGVTQSPTHLIKTRGQQVTLRCSPKSGHDTVSWYQQALGQGPQFIFQYYEEEERQRGNFPDRFSGHQFPNYSSELNVNALLLGDSALYLCASSVEGGNYNEQFFGPGTRLTVL.